Included here is one T cell receptor (beta chain) sequence, with context. What this receptor recognizes is not known. No base quality information exists; no much larger clone differs at one position. This sample stems from a study of shared clonotypes between healthy human individuals (dated by TCRdb to about 2020). Regarding the research as a whole: A few men and two women, aged 18 to 49 years, made up the cohort. Leukapheresis yielded between about 0.85 and 10 billion PBMCs per donor. The study deeply sequenced blood TCR repertoires of about 5 healthy adults to estimate repertoire size and the extent of clonotype sharing between individuals. To increase sequencing depth and limit assay-specific biases, different laboratories used diverse techniques to prepare libraries and sequence TCR repertoires. For each donor, CD4 naive and CD4 memory were each given three plates, CD8 naive was given two plates, and CD8 memory was given one plate.

TCR CDR3 regions were amplified from genomic DNA by multiplex PCR using the deep immunoSEQ assay. Genomic DNA extracted from each cell subset was distributed evenly over all wells of several immunoSEQ 96-well plates, and each plate served as one replicate. Each replicate PCR for sorted subsets received 200 ng genomic DNA, equal to about 29,000 T cell genomes. The purified libraries were quantified using a Qubit 3.0 fluorometer, sized with a Bioanalyzer 2100, and then quantified again using the KAPA Library Quantification kit. A separate single-read 150-cycle Illumina NextSeq 550 flow cell was used to sequence each immunoSEQ 96-well plate. The original pipeline was this. The immunoSEQ output contained only junctional sequences without quality scores, so filtering could not match that applied to full-length reads. To assign V/J genes and CDR3, sequences were annotated against IMGT germline references using PyIR, a Python wrapper for IgBLAST v1.9. Reads were removed for weak V/J assignments (E-value above 1e-6), missing CDR3, stop codons, out-of-frame junctions, or ambiguous translated residues. A V3J clonotype was defined by an identical inferred V gene, J gene, and CDR3 amino acid sequence. Percentage overlap between repertoires was computed as shared unique clonotypes divided by the size of the smaller repertoire. Richness of each repertoire was evaluated using RTK rarefaction, the Chao1 estimator, and Recon v2.1 estimates of unobserved clonotypes. For all TCRbeta clonotypes obtained by the gDNA method from four donors, generation probabilities were computed with OLGA. This is the immuneACCESS table as TCRdb keeps it, with only in-frame sequences that have V and J called. A part of the clones is gone; compared with another copy, unresolved V genes explain less than half, and the rest is unexplained. Clone size and the V and J calls come from that table; the DNA yielded D and trimming. The sample table holds over 2 million clones, of which 85% to 95% were seen once. The ten largest clones add up to 0.13% of the sample.

Spanning cysteine to phenylalanine, the CDR3 consists of 14 amino acids. The read is trimmed to its CDR3 DNA, 42 bases read in frame from base 1. From the germline V gene, CDR1 is MGHRA and CDR2 is YSYEKL. V is shortened by 4 bases, J by 8 bases, and the region joining them spans 17 bases. What the study reported, not specific to this receptor: Sampling was restricted to blood, and TCR repertoires in tissues likely differ from the TCR repertoires found in blood. Because the study included a small number of donors, the genetic and exposure-history diversity represented was limited. Based on pairwise subsampling, the degree of clonotype sharing among donors was expected to be affected by sequencing depth. Even with the large sequencing depth, rarefaction of the sorted-subset datasets indicated that sequencing was incomplete. Compared with non-shared clonotypes, clonotypes shared by all four sorted-subset donors had higher generation probabilities. Estimated clonotype richness was generally larger for naive than for memory subsets. About 5% of naive CD4, 3.5% of naive CD8, approximately 2.2% of memory CD4, and roughly 0.4% of memory CD8 clonotypes were shared across several donors.

Donors were healthy HIV-negative adults with no recently reported acute infections or vaccinations. Every donor was a Caucasian adult residing in Nashville, Tennessee, USA. Magnetic negative selection was used to enrich CD4+ T cells, after which naive cells were positively selected on CD45RA and the negative fraction became the memory subset. Blood was obtained by leukapheresis, after which PBMCs were separated by Ficoll-Histopaque density gradient centrifugation and cryopreserved in liquid nitrogen vapor phase. Analytical flow cytometry was used to check the purity and quantity of every magnetically sorted T cell population. Genomic DNA was isolated from each sorted fraction and quantified by UV absorbance on a Nanodrop 2000c.

The sequence was collected from a man aged 18-30 years in good health. Input material: naive CD4+ T cells sorted from blood. The cell subset or site label on this specimen signifies: CD45RA+ positively selected. The rearranged chain carries TRBV4-1 and TRBJ1-1; TRBD1 could be the D gene, as 6 bases match. The CDR3 region has the sequence CASSPRSWGGEAFF. The nucleotides are TGCGCCAGCAGCCCACGCTCCTGGGGGGGCGAAGCTTTCTTT.